The sequence of this TCR beta chain was determined in a study of cytomegalovirus exposure and HLA in healthy donors. Regarding the study as a whole: In a later analysis, 15,000 to 20,000 TCR beta sequences were associated with HLA alleles at 0.05 false discovery rate.

Germline assignment: CDR1 MNHNS and CDR2 SASEGT. The CDR3 runs 14 residues. V gave up 7 bases and J gave up 2 bases, with 12 bases separating them. The PCR used 60 Vbeta and 13 Jbeta primers. Here immunoSEQ multiplex PCR was the method, and the copy in TCRdb shows in-frame clones only, minus some. The sample has 300,000 or so clones; about four fifths are singletons. This clone was counted a single time. Its antigen is undetermined. The sequence derives from a woman aged 40 to 50 in good health and CMV-seropositive. The chain is built from TRBV6-1 and TRBJ1-5; D uncertain. What was sequenced was PBMCs. CDR3 amino acids: CASNTAIGNQPQHF. The CDR3 nucleotides read TGTGCCAGCAACACAGCTATAGGCAATCAGCCCCAGCATTTT.